This T cell receptor beta chain was sequenced during a study of read filtering for tumor transcriptome and immune sequencing. Study details: Among patients, approximately 17 were male and approximately 15 female, aged about 47 to 80 (mean about 66).

Molecular barcoded adaptors covering alpha/delta and beta/gamma chains were used on roughly 400 ng RNA. TCRdb passed the reads through MiXCR, listing each CDR3 protein once. The sample lists over 90,000 distinct CDR3 sequences, around a fifth occurring once. The CDR3 sequence is 14 residues long. V gave up 1 base and J gave up 7 bases; unmatched junction bases: 3. From germline, CDR1 is SGHDT and CDR2 YYEEEE. This clonotype was seen at least ten times. This TCR was sampled from a donor older than 35 with multiple myeloma. The sample consisted of a population of CD138-negative cells sorted from bone marrow. The chain combines TRBV5-6 with TRBJ1-5; TRBD1 aligns across 9 bases. The CDR3 region has the DNA TGTGCCAGCAGCTTGCGGGACAGGGAACAGCCCCAGCATTTT. Translation: CASSLRDREQPQHF.